The table lists the clone carrying this T cell receptor (beta chain) with a few counts. Its specificity is unknown. Germline CDR1 and CDR2: SGDLS and YYNGEE. The CDR3 has 14 amino acids. Trimming left V 0 bases short and J 3 bases short, with 10 bases between. These data originate in a study of vaccination and CD4 T cells after COVID-19. The treatment denotes: approximately 9-day PBMC culture with coronavirus spike peptide pools or control peptides (ViraFEST assay). All positive PCR tests were dated between March and December 2020, predating US Alpha, Beta and Delta variants. The authors swapped half the medium for fresh IL-2 medium on days 3 and 7. Sequencing of the DNA from cultured CD4+ T cells was carried out with the Oncomine TCR Beta short-read assay. TCRdb reanalysed the PCR reads using MiXCR and keeps one entry per CDR3 protein. The sample includes roughly 17,000 distinct CDR3 sequences, 50% to 65% of them seen just once.

The sample taken for sequencing was CD4+ T cells from blood, cultured in vitro. This receptor was identified in a human donor who had recovered from COVID-19. The V call is TRBV9, the J call TRBJ2-7; no clear D gene. The CDR3 protein is CASSVGRLGYEQYF. The CDR3 DNA sequence: TGTGCCAGCAGCGTAGGACGGCTTGGCTACGAGCAGTACTTC.